This T cell receptor (beta chain) came from a study of CD8+ T cells in alopecia areata. Notes on the study in general: Because one nonresponder was included, the link of baseline CD8+ expansion to response is considered uncertain.

This clone was seen once. Its antigen is not identified. RNA extraction was followed by reverse transcription into cDNA, which acted as the sequencing template. Produced via immunoSEQ multiplex PCR; TCRdb's table is partial and in-frame only. The sample includes about 250,000 clones, 60% of them seen just once. Described treatment: oral pan-JAK inhibitor, 5-10 mg twice daily. V dropped 4 bases and J dropped 8 bases, with 17 bases sitting between them. The CDR3 loop spans 13 amino acids. The germline V gene has CDR1 GTSNPN and CDR2 SVGIG (reference sequence). This chain uses TRBV30 with TRBJ1-2; the D gene is possibly TRBD1 (6 bases). The source material was CD4+ T cells sorted from blood, sampled around week 54, from a patient treated with tofacitinib. The TCR sequence derives from a human donor with alopecia areata. The CDR3 region has the DNA TGTGCCTGGACTCGGGCGGCAGGGGCCGGCTACACCTTC. It translates to CAWTRAAGAGYTF.